These 20 T cell receptor beta chains originate from one sample sequenced in a study of cytomegalovirus exposure and HLA in healthy donors. The PCR ran on 60 Vbeta and 13 Jbeta primers. Sequencing was performed with immunoSEQ multiplex PCR; in TCRdb, only in-frame clones are kept and a portion is missing. The sample holds around 97,000 clones, around 81% seen once. The sequencing input was PBMCs. Every receptor here comes from a man aged 35-49 years in good health and CMV-seropositive.

The CDR3 nucleotides read TGCAGCGTCCGGACAGATCAAGAGACCCAGTACTTC. It codes for CSVRTDQETQYF. This chain joins TRBV29-1 and TRBJ2-5; D perhaps matches TRBD1 (6 bases). This CDR3 is built from 12 residues. Trimming shortened V by 6 bases and J by 2 bases, and 10 bases separated the two germline ends. Germline loops: CDR1 SQVTM, CDR2 ANQGSEA.

The chain joins TRBV5-1 to TRBJ1-1, with 8 bases matching TRBD1. This CDR3 is built from 15 residues. V was pared by 3 bases and J by 5 bases, with 9 bases of the junction left unmatched. CDR1 is SGHRS and CDR2 is YFSETQ in the germline V gene. DNA of the CDR3: TGCGCCAGCAGCTCTTTCTTGACAGGGGAGACTGAAGCTTTCTTT. It yields the protein CASSSFLTGETEAFF. Based on the CDR3 plus reference TRBV5-1 and TRBJ1-1, the full variable domain is KAGVTQTPRYLIKTRGQQVTLSCSPISGHRSVSWYQQTPGQGLQFLFEYFSETQRNKGNFPGRFSGRQFSNSRSEMNVSTLELGDSALYLCASSSFLTGETEAFFGQGTRLTVV.

This chain connects TRBV5-1 to TRBJ1-2; D gene ambiguous. V dropped 0 bases and J dropped 5 bases, with 5 bases sitting between them. This CDR3 is 12 amino acids long. CDR1 SGHRS and CDR2 YFSETQ come from the germline V gene. CDR3 in DNA: TGCGCCAGCAGCTTGGAGCGTTATGGCTACACCTTC. Its translation is CASSLERYGYTF. Full variable domain (remainder filled in from reference TRBV5-1 and TRBJ1-2): KAGVTQTPRYLIKTRGQQVTLSCSPISGHRSVSWYQQTPGQGLQFLFEYFSETQRNKGNFPGRFSGRQFSNSRSEMNVSTLELGDSALYLCASSLERYGYTFGSGTRLTVV.

J is TRBJ1-5 and V is TRBV6-1; TRBD1 matches at 7 bases. This CDR3 spans 13 amino acids. The germline V gene has CDR1 MNHNS and CDR2 SASEGT. V shed 6 bases and J 4 bases; nucleotides not matched to a gene: 3. The CDR3 here is CASRSQGNQPQHF. CDR3 bases: TGTGCCAGCAGATCACAGGGGAATCAGCCCCAGCATTTT.

The chain recombines TRBV5-1 with TRBJ2-1; 10 nucleotides match TRBD2. Germline values: CDR1 SGHRS, CDR2 YFSETQ. The CDR3 runs to 17 residues. Unmatched junction bases numbered 6, after V lost 3 bases and J lost 0 bases. CDR3 amino acids: CASSYSGGTLSYNEQFF. In DNA form, the CDR3 reads TGCGCCAGCAGCTATAGCGGGGGGACTCTCTCCTACAATGAGCAGTTCTTC.

The chain employs TRBV6-1 and TRBJ1-1, with D unclear. Germline-derived CDR1 and CDR2 are MNHNS and SASEGT. The CDR3 length is 15 residues. V shed 5 bases and J shed 1 base, with 14 bases lying between them. CDR3 region: CASSTTGVGNTEAFF. The CDR3, as DNA: TGTGCCAGCAGTACTACCGGGGTAGGGAACACTGAAGCTTTCTTT.

V and J are TRBV6-1 and TRBJ2-2, with 13 nucleotides matching TRBD2. Per germline, CDR1 MNHNS and CDR2 SASEGT. This CDR3 has 15 amino acids. Unmatched junction bases numbered 3, after V lost 6 bases and J lost 5 bases. CDR3 loop: CASRLAGGGTGELFF. CDR3 DNA sequence: TGTGCCAGCAGACTAGCGGGAGGGGGGACCGGGGAGCTGTTTTTT.

The table lists this clone with a few counts. This sequence joins TRBV5-1 and TRBJ2-7, with TRBD2 as a possible D gene (5 bases). Between the trimmed V and J ends, which lost 1 base and 7 bases, there was a span of 12 bases. Germline V lookup: CDR1 SGHRS, CDR2 YFSETQ. This CDR3 is 13 amino acids long. The CDR3 region is CASSLTSEGEQYF. CDR3 DNA: TGCGCCAGCAGCTTGACAAGCGAGGGAGAGCAGTACTTC.

The CDR3 is CASSLAAGQGVGELFF. The CDR3 DNA reads as TGTGCCAGCAGCTTGGCCGCGGGACAGGGGGTCGGGGAGCTGTTTTTT. The rearrangement joins TRBV5-4 to TRBJ2-2; 11 bases match TRBD1. The CDR3 runs to 16 residues. Germline trimming cut 0 bases from V and 7 bases from J; bases unmatched to any gene: 5. Germline CDR1 is SGHNT and CDR2 is YYREEE (reference sequence). The full variable domain, completed using reference TRBV5-4 and TRBJ2-2, is ETGVTQSPTHLIKTRGQQVTLRCSSQSGHNTVSWYQQALGQGPQFIFQYYREEENGRGNFPPRFSGLQFPNYSSELNVNALELDDSALYLCASSLAAGQGVGELFFGEGSRLTVL.

J is TRBJ2-2 and V is TRBV5-1; D gene uncertain. Germline lookup yields CDR1 SGHRS and CDR2 YFSETQ. V lost 4 bases to trimming and J lost 5 bases, with 12 bases between them. The length of the CDR3 is 14 residues. Written as DNA, the CDR3 is TGCGCCAGCAGCGTGTCGACACCGACCGGGGAGCTGTTTTTT. It specifies CASSVSTPTGELFF.

The rearrangement joins TRBV7-8 to TRBJ2-3; maybe TRBD1 (5 bases). Germline assignment: CDR1 SGHVS and CDR2 FQNEAQ. The CDR3 is 16 amino acids. The V end was cut by 1 base, the J end by 2 bases, with 13 bases between. CDR3 sequence (DNA): TGTGCCAGCAGCTTAGATGGGGCTAGAATCACAGATACGCAGTATTTT. Residues: CASSLDGARITDTQYF.

As to this clone: The junction shows a germline mismatch at one end, possibly a read error. The V gene is TRBV7-9, the J gene TRBJ1-1; no firm D call. CDR3 length equals 16 residues. Germline-derived CDR1 and CDR2 are SEHNR and FQNEAQ (reference sequence). Here the CDR3 DNA reads TGTTCCAGCAGCCCCCGATTTACGGGAGGGAACACTGAAGCTTTCTTT. The encoded protein is CSSSPRFTGGNTEAFF.

The chain couples TRBV10-2 to TRBJ2-5, with 10 bases fitting TRBD1. With V trimmed by 5 bases and J by 5 bases, 5 bases remained unmatched. The CDR3 extends over 14 amino acids. The V gene's germline CDR1 is WSHSY and CDR2 SAAADI. The CDR3 nucleotides are TGCGCCAGCAGTCGACAGGGGGCACGGGAGACCCAGTACTTC. Residues: CASSRQGARETQYF.

The V call is TRBV7-9, the J call TRBJ1-2, with D possibly matching TRBD1 (5 bases). The CDR3 has 14 amino acids. Deletions cut 5 bases from V and 6 bases from J, with 16 bases between. Germline V gene sequence: CDR1 SEHNR, CDR2 FQNEAQ (reference sequence). The DNA of the CDR3 is TGTGCCAGCAGCCCTGGTGACAGTCTGAATGGCTACACCTTC. Its protein product is CASSPGDSLNGYTF.

The chain joins TRBV18 to TRBJ1-1; the D is unclear. Germline lookup yields CDR1 KGHSH and CDR2 LQKENI. The CDR3 contains 13 residues. V lost 6 bases to trimming and J lost 6 bases, with 14 bases between them. The CDR3 protein is CASSRAGGSEAFF. The CDR3 DNA reads as TGTGCCAGCTCGCGTGCGGGAGGGTCTGAAGCTTTCTTT.

This clone was detected only once. The chain recombines TRBV28 with TRBJ2-7, with 8 bases identical to TRBD1. Germline assignment: CDR1 MDHEN and CDR2 SYDVKM. CDR3 length: 13 amino acids. J gave up 5 bases and V 5 bases, and 5 bases lay outside the gene matches. The CDR3 sequence: CASSPTGAHEQYF. The CDR3 nucleotides are TGTGCCAGCAGTCCGACAGGGGCCCACGAGCAGTACTTC. The full variable domain, its missing parts supplied by reference TRBV28 and TRBJ2-7, is DVKVTQSSRYLVKRTGEKVFLECVQDMDHENMFWYRQDPGLGLRLIYFSYDVKMKEKGDIPEGYSVSREKKERFSLILESASTNQTSMYLCASSPTGAHEQYFGPGTRLTVT.

This chain uses TRBV29-1 with TRBJ1-2; a weak D match, TRBD1 (6 bases). V lost 5 bases and J lost 2, with 15 bases in between. This CDR3 has 14 residues. Germline values: CDR1 SQVTM, CDR2 ANQGSEA. CDR3 bases: TGCAGCGTTCCGACCCCGACAGGCAACTATGGCTACACCTTC. It codes for CSVPTPTGNYGYTF.

This chain connects TRBV7-2 to TRBJ2-7; possible D gene TRBD1, 5 bases. Trimming removed 4 bases at V and 4 bases at J, with 20 bases between. The CDR3 length is 16 residues. Germline V gives CDR1 SGHTA, CDR2 FQGNSA. CDR3 in DNA: TGTGCCAGCAGCTCCTCGCCGACAGTTGCTACATACGAGCAGTACTTC. This codes for CASSSSPTVATYEQYF.

The rearrangement links TRBV30 to TRBJ1-2, with D tentatively TRBD1 (6 bases). Trimming left V 3 bases short and J 7 bases short, with 15 bases between. Per germline, CDR1 GTSNPN and CDR2 SVGIG (reference sequence). The CDR3 is 13 residues long. CDR3 sequence reads: CAWSSGGAVGYTF. In DNA form, the CDR3 reads TGTGCCTGGAGCTCTGGGGGGGCGGTTGGCTACACCTTC.

This clone was observed a handful of times. CDR3 loop: CASSQEGLGTDTQYF. As DNA, the CDR3 is TGCGCCAGCAGCCAAGAGGGACTAGGCACAGATACGCAGTATTTT. This chain links TRBV4-1 with TRBJ2-3; 8 bases map to TRBD2. From germline, CDR1 is MGHRA and CDR2 YSYEKL. CDR3 length equals 15 residues. The J segment lost 1 base and the V segment lost 0 bases, leaving 0 bases of the junction unmatched.